These 6 T cell receptor beta chains were sequenced from one sample in a study of blood T cell repertoires in COVID-19. TCRdb keeps only in-frame clones here, not all; method: immunoSEQ multiplex PCR. The repertoire holds 200,000 to 250,000 clones, with 88% as singletons. Sequenced sample: peripheral blood. The receptors originated from a woman in her sixties with acute or convalescent COVID-19.

V usage is TRBV6-4 and J usage is TRBJ2-1; 11 bases line up with TRBD1. J gave up 4 bases and V 8 bases, and 7 bases lay outside the gene matches. Germline V gives CDR1 MRHNA, CDR2 SNTAGT. This CDR3 is built from 15 residues. CDR3 in amino acids: CASADGDRGYNEQFF. CDR3 in DNA: TGTGCCAGCGCCGACGGGGACAGGGGGTACAATGAGCAGTTCTTC.

The gene calls are TRBV12-5 and TRBJ2-7; TRBD2 might be the D (5 bases). The CDR3 length is 15 residues. CDR1 and CDR2 from the germline V gene are LGHNT and FRNRAP. V lost 5 bases and J lost 4, with 18 bases in between. CDR3 protein: CASGLSLPGKYEQYF. CDR3 in DNA: TGTGCTAGTGGTCTATCCCTTCCGGGGAAGTACGAGCAGTACTTC.

The chain employs TRBV6-5 and TRBJ1-1, with D possibly matching TRBD1 (5 bases). In germline, CDR1 is MNHEY, CDR2 SVGAGI. Trimming removed 0 bases at V and 4 bases at J, with 12 bases between. The CDR3 contains 15 residues. The CDR3 bases are TGTGCCAGCAGTTACTCGCGGGGACGAGGCACTGAAGCTTTCTTT. This encodes CASSYSRGRGTEAFF.

Note on this clone: Other nucleotide sequences in the sample specify the same CDR3. This chain connects TRBV12-3 or TRBV12-4 to TRBJ1-2; a weak D match, TRBD1 (5 bases). Trimming stripped 1 base from V and 4 bases from J, with 7 bases between. The CDR3 covers 13 residues. The chain's CDR3 is CASSLGRVYGYTF. The CDR3 coding sequence is TGTGCCAGCAGTTTAGGCAGGGTCTATGGCTACACCTTC.

This sequence joins TRBV2 and TRBJ1-5; D call uncertain. The CDR3 has 12 residues. The germline V and J ends were trimmed by 4 bases and 9 bases, with 10 bases remaining between them. Germline CDR1 is SNHLY and CDR2 is FYNNEI. The CDR3, as DNA: TGTGCCAGCAGTGTTATGTCGGTGCCCCAGCATTTT. This sequence encodes CASSVMSVPQHF.

The chain recombines TRBV5-3 with TRBJ2-3; the match to TRBD2 covers 9 bases. TRBV5-3 is reported as an ORF; its role is uncertain. With 3 bases clipped from V and 0 bases from J, the junction kept 5 bases outside the gene matches. The CDR3 has 16 amino acids. CDR3 DNA: TGTGCCAGAAGCTACCGTCTAGCGGGGAGCACAGATACGCAGTATTTT. Protein sequence: CARSYRLAGSTDTQYF.